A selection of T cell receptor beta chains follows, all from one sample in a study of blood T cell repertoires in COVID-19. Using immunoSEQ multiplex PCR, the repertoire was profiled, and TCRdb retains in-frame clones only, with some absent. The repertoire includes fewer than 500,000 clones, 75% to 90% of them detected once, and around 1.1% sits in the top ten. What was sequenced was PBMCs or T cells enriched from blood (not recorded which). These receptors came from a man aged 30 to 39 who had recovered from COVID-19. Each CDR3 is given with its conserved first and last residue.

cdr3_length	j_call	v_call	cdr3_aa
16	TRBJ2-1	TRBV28	CASSLYPSLVYNEQFF
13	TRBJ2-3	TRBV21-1	CASSTLSTDTQYF
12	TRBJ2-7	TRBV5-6	CASSFKGYEQYF
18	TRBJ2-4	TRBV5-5	CASSLESMTGAAKNIQYF
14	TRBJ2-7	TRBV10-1	CASSDPGTGVEQYF
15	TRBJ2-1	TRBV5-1	CASKQRELSYNEQFF
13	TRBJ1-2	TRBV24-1	CATSDGQWYGYTF
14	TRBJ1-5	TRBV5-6	CASSLGQGDQPQHF
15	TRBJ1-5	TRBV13	CASSFKGAGNQPQHF
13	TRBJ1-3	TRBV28	CASTRVSGNTIYF
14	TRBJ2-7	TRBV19	CASSIDREAYEQYF
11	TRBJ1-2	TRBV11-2	CASSSWGSYTF
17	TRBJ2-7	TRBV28	CASSLGTGRGPQNEQYF
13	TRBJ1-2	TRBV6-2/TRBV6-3	CASSPSGGYGYTF
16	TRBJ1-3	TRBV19	CASSSGPNDSGNTIYF
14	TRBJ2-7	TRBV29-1	CSVEQPGGHYEQYF
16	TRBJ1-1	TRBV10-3	CAISARGGVGDTEAFF
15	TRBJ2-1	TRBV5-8	CASSSGTGPYNEQFF
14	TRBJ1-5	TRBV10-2	CASSQGLGTQPQHF
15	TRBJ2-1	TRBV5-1	CASSLFQRENGEQFF
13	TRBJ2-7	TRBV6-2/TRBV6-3	CASSYSTGWEQYF
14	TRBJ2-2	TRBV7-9	CASSLAGGKGELFF
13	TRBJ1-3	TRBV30	CACQQVSGNTIYF
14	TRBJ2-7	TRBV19	CASSKQAGSYEQYF
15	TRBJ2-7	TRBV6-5	CASSYSAKQGYEQYF
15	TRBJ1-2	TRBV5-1	CASSSRDSANYGYTF
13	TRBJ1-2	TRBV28	CASDGSRLGGYTF
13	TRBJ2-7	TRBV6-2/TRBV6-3	CASSYSGSYEQYF
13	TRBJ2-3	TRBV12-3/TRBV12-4	CASRTGATDTQYF
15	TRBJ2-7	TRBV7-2	CASSLERGPAYEQYF
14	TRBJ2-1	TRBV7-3	CASSLDLGANEQFF
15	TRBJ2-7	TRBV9	CASSVDPAGAGEQYF
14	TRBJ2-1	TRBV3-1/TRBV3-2	CASSRPGTGNEQFF
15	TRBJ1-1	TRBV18	CASSIFNRGDTEAFF
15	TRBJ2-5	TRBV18	CASSRLAGNRETQYF
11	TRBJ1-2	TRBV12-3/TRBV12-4	CASSSPLGYTF
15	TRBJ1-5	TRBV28	CASLTPDRDSQPQHF
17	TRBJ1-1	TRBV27	CASRPPGQRSMNTEAFF
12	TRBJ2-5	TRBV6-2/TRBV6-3	CASSGRLETQYF
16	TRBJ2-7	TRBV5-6	CASSLTRLAVGEWQYF
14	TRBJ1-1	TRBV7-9	CASSLVGGDSEAFF
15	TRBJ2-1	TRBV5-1	CASSSTSGSLDEQFF
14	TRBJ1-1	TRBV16	CASSPQGLNTEAFF
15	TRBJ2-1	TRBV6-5	CASRPGLATYNEQFF
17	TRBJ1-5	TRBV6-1	CASSDQGWGHRNQPQHF
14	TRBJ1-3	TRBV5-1	CASRPEGPGNTIYF
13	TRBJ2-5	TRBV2	CASASGREKTQYF
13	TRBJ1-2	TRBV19	CASSIDGREGYTF
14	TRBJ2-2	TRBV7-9	CASSSGSNTGELFF
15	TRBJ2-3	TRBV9	CASSVGAARPDTQYF
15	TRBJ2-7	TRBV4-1	CASSQDRLGDYEQYF
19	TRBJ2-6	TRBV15	CATSSPRDSQISGANVLTF
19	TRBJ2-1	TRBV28	CASSLIASAPGGAYNEQFF